This T cell receptor (beta chain) comes out of a study of cytomegalovirus exposure and HLA in healthy donors. This clone occurred a few times. The target antigen is unknown. The PCR ran on 60 Vbeta and 13 Jbeta primers. Repertoires were generated with immunoSEQ multiplex PCR, while TCRdb's copy carries only in-frame clones and drops some. The repertoire holds 100,000 to 150,000 clones, with approximately 17% as singletons. Germline V gene data show CDR1 as PRHDT and CDR2 as FYEKMQ (reference sequence). This CDR3 is 17 amino acids long. J was trimmed by 7 bases and V by 5 bases; bases with no gene match: 9. General study results and limits: Earlier analysis yielded a pattern in which most TCR beta V segments were productive about 90% or about 30% of the time. Roughly uniform depth of sequencing across donors was assumed in presence/absence analyses.

Sequenced input: PBMCs. The TCR originated in a female donor in good health and CMV-seropositive. The chain is built from TRBV13 and TRBJ1-6, with TRBD1 matching 12 bases. The CDR3 region is CASSDFGTGGRNSPLHF. CDR3 nucleotides: TGTGCCAGCAGCGACTTCGGGACAGGGGGCAGGAATTCACCCCTCCACTTT.